This T cell receptor beta chain was recovered during a study of T cell responses to AZD1222 COVID-19 vaccine. Libraries were prepared by immunoSEQ multiplex PCR; TCRdb keeps only in-frame clonotypes and omits some of them. The sample lists about 130,000 clones, roughly 84% occurring once. The CDR3 loop spans 14 amino acids. J was trimmed by 5 bases and V by 5 bases; bases with no gene match: 4. Germline V CDR1 and CDR2: SGHTA, FQGTGA. The clonotype was recovered from an adult in good health. The sample in question was peripheral blood, obtained on day 0 of AZD1222 vaccination. This chain links TRBV7-3 with TRBJ1-1; 11 positions agree with TRBD1. The DNA of the CDR3 is TGTGCCAGCAGCCGTGGGACAGGGGGAACTGAAGCTTTCTTT. This gives the protein CASSRGTGGTEAFF.